These 9 T cell receptor beta chains were all obtained from the same sample, sequenced in a study of OX40 agonist ivuxolimab in advanced cancers. The data were produced by immunoSEQ multiplex PCR, yet TCRdb's version contains in-frame clones alone and is incomplete. There are about 27,000 clones in the sample; roughly 80% occur only once, and over 11% lies in the top ten. The starting material was CD4+ or CD8+ T cells sorted from blood, obtained in a trial of the OX40 agonist ivuxolimab. The receptor set was obtained from an adult with an advanced solid tumor such as melanoma, head and neck, liver or kidney cancer.

V usage is TRBV5-1 and J usage is TRBJ1-5; D is possibly TRBD1 (5 bases). Germline V gives CDR1 SGHRS, CDR2 YFSETQ. Deletions cut 0 bases from V and 1 base from J, with 14 bases between. The CDR3 is 17 residues long. In DNA form, the CDR3 reads TGCGCCAGCAGCTTGGCCGGTTTAGGGGTAAGCAATCAGCCCCAGCATTTT. It specifies CASSLAGLGVSNQPQHF.

The gene calls are TRBV5-1 and TRBJ2-5; D not certain. V was trimmed by 5 bases and J by 4 bases, leaving 18 bases between them. Germline lookup yields CDR1 SGHRS and CDR2 YFSETQ. The length of the CDR3 is 15 residues. The CDR3 DNA is TGCGCCAGCAGTGACGGCCCTTACTACTCAGAGACCCAGTACTTC. Amino acid sequence: CASSDGPYYSETQYF.

The chain recombines TRBV11-2 with TRBJ2-5; 8 bases are a match to TRBD1. The DNA end favors TRBJ2-7, so the J call may be wrong. This CDR3 contains 13 residues. Germline CDR1 SGHAT, CDR2 FQNNGV. The CDR3 DNA follows: TGTGCCAGCAGCCGGACAGGGACCTACGAGCAGTACTTC. Protein: CASSRTGTYEQYF.

This clone was observed a few times. The DNA of the CDR3 is TGTGCCAGCAGTGACACCGGGGAAAGGAGGAGCACAGATACGCAGTATTTT. It translates to CASSDTGERRSTDTQYF. J is TRBJ2-3 and V is TRBV25-1; a possible D gene is TRBD2 (5 bases). Per germline, CDR1 MGHDK and CDR2 SYGVNS. CDR3 size: 17 residues. Trimming pared 3 bases from V and 0 bases from J, leaving 16 bases between.

The chain couples TRBV5-6 to TRBJ2-7, with D possibly matching TRBD2 (5 bases). The CDR3 consists of 17 residues. Deletions cut 6 bases from V and 0 bases from J, with 22 bases between. Germline V CDR1 and CDR2: SGHDT, YYEEEE. The chain's CDR3 is CASTARGRGLSSYEQYF. The CDR3 coding sequence is TGTGCCAGCACAGCCCGGGGTAGAGGGTTGAGCTCCTACGAGCAGTACTTC.

The chain joins TRBV5-1 to TRBJ2-3, with D perhaps TRBD2 (7 bases). V was pared by 3 bases and J by 2 bases, with 22 bases between. CDR1 SGHRS and CDR2 YFSETQ come from the germline V gene. This CDR3 contains 18 residues. CDR3 amino acids: CASSSSTWGGHSTDTQYF. For the CDR3, the DNA is TGCGCCAGCAGCTCGAGTACCTGGGGGGGCCATTCCACAGATACGCAGTATTTT.

This clone was counted only a few times. This rearrangement joins TRBV6-1 to TRBJ1-1; possibly TRBD1 for D (6 bases). Germline loops: CDR1 MNHNS, CDR2 SASEGT. The V and J ends lost 8 bases and 1 base respectively, with 8 bases between them. This CDR3 region has 12 residues. CDR3 sequence (DNA): TGTGCCAGCTGGGACACGAACACTGAAGCTTTCTTT. Residues: CASWDTNTEAFF.

In this sample, this clone turned up a few times. The chain has TRBV30 and TRBJ1-2; D gene unclear. This CDR3 is 13 amino acids long. Germline V CDR1 and CDR2: GTSNPN, SVGIG (reference sequence). V was pared by 3 bases and J by 6 bases, with 14 bases between. In DNA form, the CDR3 reads TGTGCCTGGAGATTCTTGGGGATCAATGGCTACACCTTC. Translating it yields CAWRFLGINGYTF.

The chain couples TRBV5-1 to TRBJ2-7; D gene uncertain. Trimming took 0 bases from V and 5 from J, leaving 6 bases between them. The CDR3 is 12 residues long. From germline, CDR1 is SGHRS and CDR2 YFSETQ. The CDR3 nucleotides read TGCGCCAGCAGCTTGGGGTTCAACGAGCAGTACTTC. Amino acid sequence: CASSLGFNEQYF.